These T cell receptor beta chains were read from a single sample in a study of spatial heterogeneity in lung cancer. Each CDR3 protein gets one entry after TCRdb re-called the 5' RACE reads with MiXCR. The repertoire holds about 22,000 distinct CDR3 sequences, with over 4.5% as singletons. Here the sequenced sample was PBMCs, taken at surgery. The receptor source for this set is a male donor with early-stage non-small cell lung cancer. CDR3s include the opening cysteine and the closing phenylalanine or tryptophan. A D gene is named only where the DNA matches it firmly. Some rows mark clone size as missing; the rest say once, few, many or name a class of expanded clone.

clone_size j_call d_call v_call cdr3_nt cdr3_aa
few TRBJ2-7 - TRBV7-2 TGTGCCAGCAGCTTAGCGTGGGGCGACGAGCAGTACTTC CASSLAWGDEQYF
few TRBJ1-1 - TRBV12-3/TRBV12-4 TGTGCCAGCAGGGAGACAACCCATGAAGCTTTCTTT CASRETTHEAFF
many TRBJ1-4 TRBD1 TRBV2 TGTGCCAGCTTCTTGACAGGGGTGAACGAAAAACTGTTTTTT CASFLTGVNEKLFF
many TRBJ2-1 - TRBV7-6 TGTGCCAGCAGCCGCGGGACCAGCAATGAGCAGTTCTTC CASSRGTSNEQFF
- TRBJ2-1 - TRBV18 TGTGCCAGCTCGTCCAAGGGGCCTTTAGACAATGAGCAGTTCTTC CASSSKGPLDNEQFF
many TRBJ1-5 - TRBV2 TGTGCCAGCACCGAGGGCTACAATCAGCCCCAGCATTTT CASTEGYNQPQHF
- TRBJ1-4 - TRBV4-3 TGCGCCAGCAGCCAAGATCCTGGGCTCGCAACTAATGAAAAACTGTTTTTT CASSQDPGLATNEKLFF
many TRBJ1-2 - TRBV19 TGTGCCACAAAGGGCCAGGGGAATAACTATGGCTACACCTTC CATKGQGNNYGYTF
many TRBJ2-6 - TRBV18 TGTGCCAGCTCAGAGAGACGAAGTTCGACTGGGGCCAACGTCCTGACTTTC CASSERRSSTGANVLTF
many TRBJ1-6 TRBD1 TRBV28 TGTGCCAGCAGTTCCACGACAGGGGATGTAGGGTCACCCCTCCACTTT CASSSTTGDVGSPLHF
many TRBJ1-4 - TRBV19 TGTGCCAGTAGTATACCACCAACCGCAACTAATGAAAAACTGTTTTTT CASSIPPTATNEKLFF
many TRBJ2-5 - TRBV5-1 TGCGCCAGCAGCCCCCAAGGGGAACGGACCCAGTACTTC CASSPQGERTQYF
many TRBJ2-6 TRBD1 TRBV6-2/TRBV6-3 TGTGCCAGCAGTTCGGGGGACAGGGCTACTGGGGCCAACGTCCTGACTTTC CASSSGDRATGANVLTF
- TRBJ2-1 - TRBV10-3 TGTGCCATCACGGTTGGAGCCCCGTCCTACAATGAGCAGTTCTTC CAITVGAPSYNEQFF
many TRBJ2-3 - TRBV5-1 TGCGCCAGCAGCTGGGCGATAGACGCGGGAGATACGCAGTATTTT CASSWAIDAGDTQYF
many TRBJ1-6 - TRBV5-1 TGCGCCAGCAGTGCAGCCGGGACGTTAGTTTCACCCCTCCACTTT CASSAAGTLVSPLHF
medium-sized TRBJ2-1 TRBD2 TRBV18 TGTGCCAGCTCATCACTAGCGCTGGGGAGCGGTGAGCAGTTCTTC CASSSLALGSGEQFF
many TRBJ1-2 - TRBV10-3 TGTGCCATCAGTGAGCCCGGACACGTTGATCCTTATGGCTACACCTTC CAISEPGHVDPYGYTF
many TRBJ2-4 TRBD1 TRBV29-1 TGCAGCGCCATGGACAGGCAGGCCAAAAACATTCAGTACTTC CSAMDRQAKNIQYF
- TRBJ1-1 - TRBV7-2 TGTGCCAGCAGCTTATCTCGCCGCGAAGCTTTCTTT CASSLSRREAFF
many TRBJ2-3 - TRBV7-3 TGTGCCAGCAGCTTACAGGGGAGCTTCACAGATACGCAGTATTTT CASSLQGSFTDTQYF
few TRBJ2-1 TRBD2 TRBV7-9 TGTGCCAGCAGCCGAAAACCGGGACTAGGCTTCGATGAGCAGTTCTTC CASSRKPGLGFDEQFF
- TRBJ2-2 - TRBV7-3 TGTGCCAGCAGCCTACAGGGATCCGGGGAGCTGTTTTTT CASSLQGSGELFF
many TRBJ2-1 - TRBV7-2 TGTGCCAGCACTCCTTCCCCCTGGGATGAGCAGTTCTTC CASTPSPWDEQFF
many TRBJ1-5 TRBD1 TRBV4-1 TGCGCCAGCAGCCAGTGGACAGGGGTGGGTCAGCCCCAGCATTTT CASSQWTGVGQPQHF
many TRBJ2-7 - TRBV7-9 TGTGCCAGCAGCTTAGCGGGTGACGAGCAGTACTTC CASSLAGDEQYF
many TRBJ2-7 TRBD2 TRBV18 TGTGCCAGCTCAACTAGCGGGACCCCCTACGAGCAGTACTTC CASSTSGTPYEQYF
- TRBJ2-7 TRBD2 TRBV7-2 TGTGCCAGCAGCCCGACTAGCGGGAGGACCTACGAGCAGTACTTC CASSPTSGRTYEQYF
many TRBJ2-7 TRBD1 TRBV7-9 TGTGCCAGCAGCACGACCGGGACAGGGTATAACGAGCAGTACTTC CASSTTGTGYNEQYF
many TRBJ2-3 - TRBV5-5 TGTGCCAGCAGCTTGCTTGGGCCCCCCTCGGATACGCAGTATTTT CASSLLGPPSDTQYF
- TRBJ1-4 - TRBV28 TGTGCCAGCAGTTTATTCTCAGGATTTGAAAAACTGTTTTTT CASSLFSGFEKLFF
- TRBJ2-1 - TRBV2 TGTGCCAGCAGTGGGCAGTCAGGGGATGAGCAGTTCTTC CASSGQSGDEQFF
many TRBJ2-6 - TRBV24-1 TGTGCCACCAGTGATTCGGAATTCTCTGGGGCCAACGTCCTGACTTTC CATSDSEFSGANVLTF
many TRBJ2-4 TRBD2 TRBV7-2 TGTGCCAGCAGCCCCACGGGCGGCGGGAGTATAAAAAACATTCAGTACTTC CASSPTGGGSIKNIQYF
many TRBJ2-1 - TRBV2 TGTGCCAGCAGACCCCTACAGGGGAGGTCCTACAATGAGCAGTTCTTC CASRPLQGRSYNEQFF
many TRBJ2-7 TRBD1 TRBV19 TGTGCCAGTAGTCCTTTACAGGGGAGATACGAGCAGTACTTC CASSPLQGRYEQYF
many TRBJ2-1 TRBD1 TRBV11-2 TGTGCCAGCAGCCTTGGACAGGCTTGGGTGGGTGAGCAGTTCTTC CASSLGQAWVGEQFF
many TRBJ2-3 - TRBV15 TGTGCCACCAGCAGAGACCCCACAGATACGCAGTATTTT CATSRDPTDTQYF
many TRBJ2-5 - TRBV10-3 TGTGCCATCAGTGAGAGGGAGACCCAGTACTTC CAISERETQYF
few TRBJ2-5 TRBD1 TRBV7-9 TGTGCCAGCAGCTTAGCCTCAGGGGGCATGAAGACCCAGTACTTC CASSLASGGMKTQYF
many TRBJ1-1 - TRBV3-1 TGTGCCAGCTCCCGGGACAAAACTGAAGCTTTCTTT CASSRDKTEAFF
many TRBJ1-2 TRBD1 TRBV6-2/TRBV6-3 TGTGCCAGCAGTCACCGACAGGGGATAAGTGGCTACACCTTC CASSHRQGISGYTF
many TRBJ2-1 TRBD2 TRBV9 TGTGCCAGCAGCGTATCAGGGAGGACTAGCTACAATGAGCAGTTCTTC CASSVSGRTSYNEQFF
many TRBJ2-5 TRBD1 TRBV5-1 TGCGCCAGCACCGACAGGGGGAGGCAAGAGACCCAGTACTTC CASTDRGRQETQYF
many TRBJ1-2 - TRBV27 TGTGCCAGCAGTCGTGGGGCGACCCCTTCTAGGGGCTACACCTTC CASSRGATPSRGYTF
many TRBJ1-4 - TRBV9 TGTGCCAGCAGCGTAGCGAACGGCATGAATGAAAAACTGTTTTTT CASSVANGMNEKLFF
many TRBJ2-7 - TRBV12-3/TRBV12-4 TGTGCCAGCGGACGAAAACCCGGAGGGCCTTACGAGCAGTACTTC CASGRKPGGPYEQYF
- TRBJ2-7 TRBD2 TRBV7-8 TGTGCCAGCAGCTTAGACCTAGCGGGACGCCTCTCCTACGAGCAGTACTTC CASSLDLAGRLSYEQYF